This T cell receptor beta chain emerged from a study of beta chain features in type 1 diabetes. For the study at large: Age, gender and cell yields were alike across patients and healthy donors.

Points from the study as a whole: Type 1 diabetes patients had moderately but significantly shorter TCRB CDR3s in all four CD4+ subsets. Patients' naive, central memory and Treg TCRB repertoires seemed closer to one another than those of healthy donors.

The investigators reverse transcribed all of the isolated RNA, so they sequenced expressed TCRB transcripts. Sequenced by immunoSEQ multiplex PCR; TCRdb stores in-frame clones only, minus some. The table lists more than 550,000 clones, around 15% of them singletons. Of note for this clone: Its antigen is still unknown.

Germline V lookup: CDR1 SQVTM, CDR2 ANQGSEA. This CDR3 has 14 amino acids. Trimming cost V 5 bases and J 2 bases, with 14 bases left between them. This chain uses TRBV29-1 with TRBJ2-3; D perhaps matches TRBD1 (5 bases). This receptor was obtained from a man younger than 35 with type 1 diabetes. Source material: naive CD4+ T cells from blood. The CDR3 sequence is CSVRRGNPTDTQYF. DNA for the CDR3: TGCAGCGTTCGAAGGGGAAACCCCACAGATACGCAGTATTTT.